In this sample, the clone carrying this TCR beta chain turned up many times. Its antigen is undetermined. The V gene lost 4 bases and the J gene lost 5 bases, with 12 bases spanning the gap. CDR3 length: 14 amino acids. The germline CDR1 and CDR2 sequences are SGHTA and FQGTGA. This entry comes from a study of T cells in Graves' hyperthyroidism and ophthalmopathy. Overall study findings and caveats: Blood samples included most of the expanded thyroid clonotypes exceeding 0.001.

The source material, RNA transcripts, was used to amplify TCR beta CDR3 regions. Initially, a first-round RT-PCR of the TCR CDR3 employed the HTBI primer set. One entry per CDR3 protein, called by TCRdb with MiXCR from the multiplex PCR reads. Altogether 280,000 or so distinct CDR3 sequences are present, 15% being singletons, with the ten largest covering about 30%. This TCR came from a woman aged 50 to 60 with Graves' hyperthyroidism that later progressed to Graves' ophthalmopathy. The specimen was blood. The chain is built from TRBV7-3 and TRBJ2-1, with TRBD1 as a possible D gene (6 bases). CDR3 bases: TGTGCCAGCAGCTCCGGACAGACCGACAATGAGCAGTTCTTC. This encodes CASSSGQTDNEQFF.